This passage covers 22 T cell receptor beta chains from one sample sequenced in a study of cytomegalovirus exposure and HLA in healthy donors. Primers for the PCR totalled 60 Vbeta and 13 Jbeta. Clones were sequenced by immunoSEQ multiplex PCR, and TCRdb holds only the in-frame ones, with some missing. This repertoire shows about 130,000 clones, about 75% found once; its top ten account for approximately 1.5%. Material for sequencing was PBMCs. The receptor set was obtained from a woman in her forties in good health and CMV-seronegative.

The rearrangement links TRBV30 to TRBJ2-1; D possibly corresponds to TRBD2 (5 bases). Looked up from germline, CDR1 is GTSNPN and CDR2 is SVGIG (reference sequence). This CDR3 spans 13 amino acids. Trimming took off 3 bases at V and 10 bases at J, with 16 bases between the two ends. CDR3 in DNA: TGTGCCTGGAGCCCTCAAGTAGCGAGAGAGCAGTTCTTC. Its translation: CAWSPQVAREQFF.

This clone was recorded once. V gene TRBV7-3 combines with J gene TRBJ2-1, with a possible D match to TRBD2 (7 bases). This CDR3 comprises 15 residues. The V gene lost 1 base and the J gene lost 9 bases, with 16 bases spanning the gap. CDR1 and CDR2 (germline): SGHTA, FQGTGA. The CDR3 sequence is CASSLMGGGLLEQFF. CDR3 coding DNA: TGTGCCAGCAGCTTAATGGGGGGGGGCCTCCTTGAGCAGTTCTTC.

This clone was detected many times. This rearrangement joins TRBV6-4 to TRBJ2-3; TRBD2 is a possible D gene (6 bases). The CDR3 length is 17 residues. Trimming took 0 bases from V and 1 from J, leaving 14 bases between them. Looked up from germline, CDR1 is MRHNA and CDR2 is SNTAGT. CDR3 sequence: CASSDSEGRGGTDTQYF. The CDR3, as DNA: TGTGCCAGCAGTGACTCCGAGGGGCGGGGTGGCACAGATACGCAGTATTTT.

This sequence joins TRBV4-1 and TRBJ1-2; unclear D gene. Germline CDR1 reads MGHRA; CDR2 reads YSYEKL. Trimming took off 0 bases at V and 5 bases at J, with 10 bases between the two ends. The CDR3 spans 14 residues. Here the CDR3 reads CASSQDAPRYGYTF. For the CDR3, the DNA is TGCGCCAGCAGCCAAGACGCCCCGCGGTATGGCTACACCTTC.

This chain's CDR3 is CASSGRTRGDTEAFF. CDR3 nucleotides: TGTGCCAGCAGTGGTCGGACGCGCGGGGACACTGAAGCTTTCTTT. This chain connects TRBV6-1 to TRBJ1-1; D not certain. This CDR3 contains 15 residues. CDR1 and CDR2 from the germline V gene are MNHNS and SASEGT. V was cut by 4 bases and J by 3 bases, with 15 bases left in between.

About this clone: Germline is not matched at one junction end, which may reflect a read error. The J gene is TRBJ1-5, the V gene TRBV7-9; TRBD1 agrees at 7 bases. The CDR3 is made up of 15 amino acids. Germline V gene lookup returns CDR1 SEHNR and CDR2 FQNEAQ (reference sequence). The CDR3 loop reads CSSSAGDSPNQPQHF. The CDR3 DNA follows: TGTTCCAGCAGCGCCGGGGACAGCCCAAATCAGCCCCAGCATTTT.

The gene calls are TRBV6-6 and TRBJ1-2; 12 nucleotides agree with TRBD1. Germline V lookup: CDR1 MNHNY, CDR2 SVGAGI (reference sequence). This CDR3 spans 16 amino acids. Trimming at V came to 6 bases and at J to 4 bases, leaving 9 bases not matched to a gene. This CDR3 is CASSTGTGGGSYGYTF. Here the CDR3 DNA reads TGTGCCAGCAGCACCGGGACAGGGGGCGGTAGCTATGGCTACACCTTC.

The chain couples TRBV19 to TRBJ1-2; weak D call: TRBD1 (6 bases). This CDR3 has 13 amino acids. V lost 6 bases to trimming and J lost 8 bases, with 16 bases between them. From germline, CDR1 is LNHDA and CDR2 SQIVND (reference sequence). The CDR3 is CASRTGTMYGYTF. The CDR3 DNA reads TGTGCCAGTAGGACCGGGACAATGTACGGCTACACCTTC.

CDR3 amino acids: CASSGTSLNEQFF. The DNA for the CDR3 is TGCGCCAGCAGCGGGACTAGTCTCAATGAGCAGTTCTTC. The chain combines TRBV4-1 with TRBJ2-1, with TRBD2 matching 8 bases. From germline, CDR1 is MGHRA and CDR2 YSYEKL. Losses at the gene ends were 5 bases for V and 6 bases for J; bases not matched to a gene: 3. The CDR3 runs 13 residues.

The chain combines TRBV7-2 with TRBJ2-2, with 7 bases that match TRBD1. Trimming removed 4 bases from V and 0 bases from J; junction bases left unmatched: 8. CDR3 length: 17 residues. The germline CDR1 and CDR2 sequences are SGHTA and FQGNSA. CDR3 in amino acids: CASSSYGGQTNTGELFF. The CDR3 nucleotides are TGTGCCAGCAGCTCGTATGGGGGACAGACGAACACCGGGGAGCTGTTTTTT.

The chain links TRBV29-1 to TRBJ2-1, with 7 bases identical to TRBD1. After removal of 0 bases from V and 0 bases from J, the junction contained 5 bases not matched to a gene. This CDR3 contains 16 residues. CDR1 and CDR2 from the germline V gene are SQVTM and ANQGSEA. CDR3 region: CSVEDPGQVSYNEQFF. CDR3 DNA: TGCAGCGTTGAAGATCCAGGACAGGTCTCCTACAATGAGCAGTTCTTC.

This clone was detected a few times. The chain carries TRBV7-2 and TRBJ1-1, with D maybe TRBD1 (5 bases). The CDR3 covers 15 residues. V was cut by 0 bases and J by 3 bases, with 11 bases left in between. Germline CDR1 SGHTA, CDR2 FQGNSA. Here the CDR3 reads CASSLAGREDTEAFF. The CDR3 DNA follows: TGTGCCAGCAGCTTAGCAGGCAGGGAGGACACTGAAGCTTTCTTT.

This sequence joins TRBV5-1 and TRBJ2-7; TRBD1 matches at 9 bases. The germline V gene encodes CDR1 SGHRS and CDR2 YFSETQ. The CDR3 length is 13 residues. V shed 4 bases, J shed 2 bases, and the junction held 1 base outside the gene matches. The CDR3 loop is CASSGTGPYEQYF. The CDR3 DNA is TGCGCCAGCAGCGGGACAGGGCCCTACGAGCAGTACTTC.

The rearrangement joins TRBV6-5 to TRBJ2-7, with 9 bases fitting TRBD2. This CDR3 has 15 residues. Germline V gives CDR1 MNHEY, CDR2 SVGAGI. V lost 2 bases and J lost 6; bases outside the gene matches: 8. DNA of the CDR3: TGTGCCAGCAGTTACGACGGACGGCGGGGGGGCGAGCAGTACTTC. Translation gives CASSYDGRRGGEQYF.

This clone was found a few times. J is TRBJ2-7 and V is TRBV5-4, with 8 bases lining up with TRBD1. This CDR3 comprises 15 residues. The J segment lost 3 bases and the V segment lost 4 bases, leaving 9 bases of the junction unmatched. From germline, CDR1 is SGHNT and CDR2 YYREEE (reference sequence). CDR3 region: CASSEQTGTGYEQYF. CDR3 coding DNA: TGTGCCAGCAGCGAACAAACCGGGACAGGCTACGAGCAGTACTTC.

This clone was seen only once. This sequence joins TRBV9 and TRBJ2-3, with D perhaps TRBD1 (5 bases). The germline V gene encodes CDR1 SGDLS and CDR2 YYNGEE. This CDR3 is built from 13 residues. The V and J ends lost 1 base and 3 bases respectively, with 6 bases between them. In nucleotides, the CDR3 is TGTGCCAGCAGCGTACAGGGTACAGATACGCAGTATTTT. Amino acids: CASSVQGTDTQYF. Full variable domain (missing parts from reference TRBV9 and TRBJ2-3): DSGVTQTPKHLITATGQRVTLRCSPRSGDLSVYWYQQSLDQGLQFLIQYYNGEERAKGNILERFSAQQFPDLHSELNLSSLELGDSALYFCASSVQGTDTQYFGPGTRLTVL.

The table lists this clone with a count of one. V usage is TRBV27 and J usage is TRBJ1-1, with TRBD1 identical over 8 bases. Trimming cost V 6 bases and J 0 bases; bases outside gene matches: 3. This CDR3 spans 14 amino acids. Germline-derived CDR1 and CDR2 are MNHEY and SMNVEV (reference sequence). Here the CDR3 DNA reads TGTGCCAGCAGGGCGACAGGGGTGAACACTGAAGCTTTCTTT. Translating it yields CASRATGVNTEAFF.

The chain recombines TRBV2 with TRBJ1-5; maybe TRBD1 (5 bases). This CDR3 has 12 amino acids. Germline CDR1 is SNHLY and CDR2 is FYNNEI. Trimming left V 6 bases short and J 15 bases short, with 18 bases between. CDR3 coding DNA: TGTGCCAGCAGCGACGGGCGGGGACGTAGGCATTTT. The encoded protein is CASSDGRGRRHF. Full variable domain (missing parts from reference TRBV2 and TRBJ1-5): EPEVTQTPSHQVTQMGQEVILRCVPISNHLYFYWYRQILGQKVEFLVSFYNNEISEKSEIFDDQFSVERPDGSNFTLKIRSTKLEDSAMYFCASSDGRGRRHFGDGTRLSIL.

The chain uses TRBV11-2 and TRBJ1-2; 11 nucleotides match TRBD1. V shed 7 bases, J shed 8 bases, and the junction held 15 bases outside the gene matches. Germline V CDR1 and CDR2: SGHAT, FQNNGV. The CDR3 length is 16 residues. The CDR3 region has the DNA TGTGCCAGCAACAATCGGACGGGACAGGGGGAGAGGGGCTACACCTTC. Translated: CASNNRTGQGERGYTF.

The chain couples TRBV28 to TRBJ1-2, with TRBD1 as a possible D gene (6 bases). In germline, CDR1 is MDHEN, CDR2 SYDVKM. The CDR3 contains 14 residues. The V gene lost 1 base and the J gene lost 8 bases, with 14 bases spanning the gap. The DNA for the CDR3 is TGTGCCAGCAGTTTATCTCAGGGGTGGAAGGGCTACACCTTC. It specifies CASSLSQGWKGYTF.

The V and J genes are TRBV4-1 and TRBJ1-5; D call uncertain. Germline V lookup: CDR1 MGHRA, CDR2 YSYEKL. V was clipped by 3 bases and J by 10 bases, with 16 bases between them. This CDR3 is built from 14 residues. CDR3 DNA sequence: TGCGCCAGCAGCCACCCGGTCAAGCGGGAACCCCAGCATTTT. Its protein is CASSHPVKREPQHF.

The chain links TRBV28 to TRBJ2-7; D is possibly TRBD1 (5 bases). Germline V gene lookup returns CDR1 MDHEN and CDR2 SYDVKM. This CDR3 has 13 residues. V lost 6 bases to trimming and J lost 2 bases, with 11 bases between them. This chain's CDR3 is CASRYQDTYEQYF. Here the CDR3 DNA reads TGTGCCAGCAGATATCAGGACACCTACGAGCAGTACTTC.